The 5 T cell receptor beta chains below were found in one sample sequenced in a study. Each CDR3 protein is one row after TCRdb ran MiXCR on the RT-PCR reads. Of around 700,000 distinct CDR3 sequences listed, approximately 14% were seen once; the top ten hold 3.6%. The specimen was memory CD4+ T cells from blood. All receptors derive from a female donor in good health, serving as a healthy control.

J is TRBJ1-6 and V is TRBV18; D ambiguous. V was cut by 5 bases and J by 11 bases, with 10 bases left in between. The CDR3 loop spans 12 amino acids. Germline CDR1 reads KGHSH; CDR2 reads LQKENI. The CDR3 DNA follows: TGTGCCAGCTCAGCCGGGGTGACACCCCTCCACTTT. Its translation is CASSAGVTPLHF.

This clonotype was seen a handful of times. The V and J genes are TRBV7-8 and TRBJ1-1, with a possible D match to TRBD1 (6 bases). This CDR3 has 16 residues. Trimming stripped 1 base from V and 7 bases from J, with 19 bases between. The V gene's germline CDR1 is SGHVS and CDR2 FQNEAQ. Written as DNA, the CDR3 is TGTGCCAGCAGCTTAGTCGCAGTCAGGGGAGAGGGTGAAGCTTTCTTT. As protein: CASSLVAVRGEGEAFF. Using reference TRBV7-8 and TRBJ1-1 for the parts outside the CDR3, the full variable domain is GAGVSQSPRYKVAKRGQDVALRCDPISGHVSLFWYQQALGQGPEFLTYFQNEAQLDKSGLPSDRFFAERPEGSVSTLKIQRTQQEDSAVYLCASSLVAVRGEGEAFFGQGTRLTVV.

The CDR3 spells CASSYRRGLDNEQFF. DNA of the CDR3: TGTGCCAGCAGTTACCGAAGGGGGCTTGACAATGAGCAGTTCTTC. The rearrangement joins TRBV6-2 or TRBV6-3 to TRBJ2-1, with 7 bases matching TRBD1. V trimming: 2 bases; J trimming: 5 bases; junction bases outside the gene matches: 6. There are 15 residues in the CDR3. Per the germline V gene, CDR1 is MNHEY and CDR2 is SVGEGT.

In its sample, this clonotype was seen a few times. The gene calls are TRBV6-5 and TRBJ2-5; weak D call: TRBD2 (5 bases). V dropped 6 bases and J dropped 7 bases, with 18 bases sitting between them. There are 14 residues in the CDR3. Germline lookup yields CDR1 MNHEY and CDR2 SVGAGI. The chain's CDR3 is CASSHEGRRGTQYF. In nucleotides, the CDR3 is TGTGCCAGCAGCCATGAGGGCCGACGTGGGACCCAGTACTTC.

This clonotype was observed a handful of times. The rearrangement uses TRBV29-1 and TRBJ2-7; possibly TRBD1 or TRBD2 for D (5 bases each). Trimming removed 6 bases from V and 6 bases from J, with 15 bases in between. The CDR3 is made up of 12 amino acids. Looked up from germline, CDR1 is SQVTM and CDR2 is ANQGSEA. In DNA, the CDR3 is TGCAGCGTGAGGCGTGGGGCGGGCGAGCAGTACTTC. The encoded protein is CSVRRGAGEQYF.